This record looks at one T cell receptor beta chain sequence and its context. These data are taken from a study of blood T cell repertoires in COVID-19. Study as a whole: There were acute and convalescent COVID-19 samples, and they came from the United States, Italy and Spain. From T cells, B-cell-depleted T cells, or PBMCs came the material, which was cDNA or gDNA.

The Seattle site enrolled patients during active infection and followed them longitudinally. Study processing details: Researchers report that nucleated cell counts were estimated from reference gene primer amplification. Assay: immunoSEQ multiplex PCR; the TCRdb copy retains only in-frame clones and omits some. The D gene and trimming were derived from the DNA, and the V and J assignments and clone size from that table. The data hold approximately 270,000 clones, with approximately 83% observed a single time. There are 16 residues in the CDR3. The V end lost 0 bases, the J end lost 2 bases, and 14 bases lay between the germline ends. The germline gives CDR1 LGHNA, CDR2 YSLEER.

Material for sequencing was peripheral blood. This clonotype originated in a person aged 65 to 85 with COVID-19, enrolled during active disease. The chain links TRBV4-3 to TRBJ2-7; TRBD2 might be the D (6 bases). The CDR3 region is CASSQDLASETYEQYF. In nucleotides, the CDR3 is TGCGCCAGCAGCCAAGATCTGGCTAGCGAAACCTACGAGCAGTACTTC.